This T cell receptor beta chain originates from a study of cytomegalovirus exposure and HLA in healthy donors. 60 Vbeta and 13 Jbeta primers were used in PCR. Assay: immunoSEQ multiplex PCR; the TCRdb copy retains only in-frame clones and omits some. The sample holds some 100,000 clones, around three quarters seen once. Germline loops: CDR1 SGHTA, CDR2 FQGNSA. The V end lost 6 bases, the J end lost 4 bases, and 13 bases lay between the germline ends. The CDR3 is 15 amino acids. This clonotype was obtained from a man aged 35-49 years in good health and CMV-seronegative. The chain recombines TRBV7-2 with TRBJ2-6; the D is unclear. The sample comprised PBMCs. The CDR3 sequence is CASSLRSSGANVLTF. In DNA form, the CDR3 reads TGTGCCAGCAGTTTAAGGAGCTCCGGGGCCAACGTCCTGACTTTC.